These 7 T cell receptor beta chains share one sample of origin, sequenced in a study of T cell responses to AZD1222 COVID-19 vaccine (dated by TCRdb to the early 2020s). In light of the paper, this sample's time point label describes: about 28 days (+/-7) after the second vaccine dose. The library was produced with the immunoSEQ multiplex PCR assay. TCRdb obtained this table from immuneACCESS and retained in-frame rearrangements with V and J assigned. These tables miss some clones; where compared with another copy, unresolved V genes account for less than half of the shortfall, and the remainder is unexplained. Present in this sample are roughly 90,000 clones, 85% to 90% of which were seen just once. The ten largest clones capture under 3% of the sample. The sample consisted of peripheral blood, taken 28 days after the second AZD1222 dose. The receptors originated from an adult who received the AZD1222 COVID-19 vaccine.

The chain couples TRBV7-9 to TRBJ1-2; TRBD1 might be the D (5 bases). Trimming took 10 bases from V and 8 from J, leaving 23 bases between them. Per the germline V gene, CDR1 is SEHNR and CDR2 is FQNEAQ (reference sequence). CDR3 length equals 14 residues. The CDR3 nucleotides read TGTGCCATTGAGGAATTGGGTCAGGGCAACGGCTACACCTTC. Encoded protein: CAIEELGQGNGYTF.

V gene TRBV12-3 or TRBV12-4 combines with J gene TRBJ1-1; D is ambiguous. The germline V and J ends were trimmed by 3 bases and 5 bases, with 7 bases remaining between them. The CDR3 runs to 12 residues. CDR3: CASSFQWTEAFF. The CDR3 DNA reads TGTGCCAGCAGTTTTCAGTGGACTGAAGCTTTCTTT.

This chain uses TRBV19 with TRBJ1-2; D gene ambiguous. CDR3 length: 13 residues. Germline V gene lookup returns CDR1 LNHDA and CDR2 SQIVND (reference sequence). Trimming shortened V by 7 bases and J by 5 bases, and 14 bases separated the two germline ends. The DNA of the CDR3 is TGTGCCAGTACCCCTAATCAAGTGTATGGCTACACCTTC. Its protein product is CASTPNQVYGYTF.

CDR3 in amino acids: CASSLQGAKKKLFF. Here the CDR3 DNA reads TGTGCCAGCAGCCTCCAGGGGGCAAAGAAAAAACTGTTTTTT. The chain links TRBV6-5 to TRBJ1-4; TRBD1 aligns across 8 bases. Germline trimming cut 6 bases from V and 9 bases from J; bases unmatched to any gene: 9. The germline V gene encodes CDR1 MNHEY and CDR2 SVGAGI. This CDR3 spans 14 amino acids.

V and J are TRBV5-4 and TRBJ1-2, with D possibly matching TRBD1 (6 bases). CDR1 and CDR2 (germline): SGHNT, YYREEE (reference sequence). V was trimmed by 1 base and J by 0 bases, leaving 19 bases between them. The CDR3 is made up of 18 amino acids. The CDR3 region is CASSLTGQRIPTNYGYTF. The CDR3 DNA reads TGTGCCAGCAGCTTGACCGGACAGCGCATACCTACTAACTATGGCTACACCTTC.

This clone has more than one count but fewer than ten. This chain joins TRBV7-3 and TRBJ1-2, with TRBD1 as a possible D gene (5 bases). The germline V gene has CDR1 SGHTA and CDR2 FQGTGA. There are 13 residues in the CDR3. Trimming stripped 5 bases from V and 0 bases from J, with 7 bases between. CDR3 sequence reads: CASSEQANYGYTF. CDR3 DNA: TGTGCCAGCAGCGAACAGGCTAACTATGGCTACACCTTC. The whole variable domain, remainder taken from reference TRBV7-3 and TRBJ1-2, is GAGVSQTPSNKVTEKGKYVELRCDPISGHTALYWYRQSLGQGPEFLIYFQGTGAADDSGLPNDRFFAVRPEGSVSTLKIQRTERGDSAVYLCASSEQANYGYTFGSGTRLTVV.

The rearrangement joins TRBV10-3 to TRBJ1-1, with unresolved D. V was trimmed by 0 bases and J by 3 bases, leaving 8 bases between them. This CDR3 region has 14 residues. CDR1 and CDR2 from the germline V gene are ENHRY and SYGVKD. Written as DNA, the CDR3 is TGTGCCATCAGTGAGTCTAATCCGGACACTGAAGCTTTCTTT. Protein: CAISESNPDTEAFF.